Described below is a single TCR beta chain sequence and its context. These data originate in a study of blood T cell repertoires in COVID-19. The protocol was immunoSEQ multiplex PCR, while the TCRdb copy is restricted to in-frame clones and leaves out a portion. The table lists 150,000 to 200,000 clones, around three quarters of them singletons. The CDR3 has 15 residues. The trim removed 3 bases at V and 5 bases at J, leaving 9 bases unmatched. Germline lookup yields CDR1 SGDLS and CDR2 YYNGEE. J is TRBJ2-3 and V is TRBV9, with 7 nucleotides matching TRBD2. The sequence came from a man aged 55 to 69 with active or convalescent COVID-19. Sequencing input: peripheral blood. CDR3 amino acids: CASSARWGEGDTQYF. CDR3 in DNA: TGTGCCAGCAGCGCCCGTTGGGGGGAGGGAGATACGCAGTATTTT.